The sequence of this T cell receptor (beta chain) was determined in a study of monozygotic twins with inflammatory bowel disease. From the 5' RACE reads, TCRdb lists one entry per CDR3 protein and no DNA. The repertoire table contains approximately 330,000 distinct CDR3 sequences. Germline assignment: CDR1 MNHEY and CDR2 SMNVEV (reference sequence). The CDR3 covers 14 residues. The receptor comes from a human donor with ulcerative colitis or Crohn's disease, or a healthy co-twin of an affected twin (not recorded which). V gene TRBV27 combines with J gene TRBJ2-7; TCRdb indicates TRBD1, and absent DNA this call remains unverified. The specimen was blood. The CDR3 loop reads CASSLGGAVYEQYF.